The rows below give T cell receptor beta chains drawn from one sample of a study of cytomegalovirus exposure and HLA in healthy donors. Clones were read by immunoSEQ multiplex PCR, and TCRdb kept only the in-frame ones, dropping some. The sample carries roughly 98,000 clones, around 68% recorded once. The specimen sequenced was PBMCs. These receptors originate from a man aged 45-65 years in good health and CMV-seronegative. CDR3s include the opening cysteine and the closing phenylalanine or tryptophan. A D gene is named only where the DNA matches it firmly. Only part of the rows carry a size: once, few, many, or a class if the clone is expanded.

clone size	V gene	J gene	D gene	CDR3 DNA	CDR3 protein
-	TRBV25-1	TRBJ1-1	-	TGTGCCAGCAGACAGGGCGTATACACTGAAGCTTTCTTT	CASRQGVYTEAFF
-	TRBV28	TRBJ2-7	-	TGTGCCAGCAGCGCCAGGTTAGCCTACGAGCAGTACTTC	CASSARLAYEQYF
-	TRBV5-1	TRBJ1-5	TRBD1	TGCGCCAGCAGCGTGGGGACAGCCCGCGAACAGCCCCAGCATTTT	CASSVGTAREQPQHF
-	TRBV18	TRBJ2-1	TRBD2	TGTGCCAGCTCCAAACTAGCGGGAGCCCCGAATGAGCAGTTCTTC	CASSKLAGAPNEQFF
-	TRBV28	TRBJ1-1	-	TGTGCCAGCAGACTATCCATCTCTAACACTGAAGCTTTCTTT	CASRLSISNTEAFF
-	TRBV6-5	TRBJ2-1	TRBD1	TGTGCCAGCAGTTACGGGACCGGGACAGGGGACAATGAGCAGTTCTTC	CASSYGTGTGDNEQFF
-	TRBV19	TRBJ2-7	-	TGTGCCAGTAGTGCCGACAGATACTACGAGCAGTACTTC	CASSADRYYEQYF
-	TRBV28	TRBJ2-7	TRBD1	TGTGCCAGCAGTTCCTTCGGGACAGGGGGCAGTGTGCAGTACTTC	CASSSFGTGGSVQYF
once	TRBV6-1	TRBJ1-4	-	TGTGCCAGCAGTGAAGCTGACAGTTCTAATGAAAAACTGTTTTTT	CASSEADSSNEKLFF
-	TRBV5-5	TRBJ1-5	-	TGTGCCAGCTCCCCTCGGGTGGCAAGCAATCAGCCCCAGCATTTT	CASSPRVASNQPQHF
-	TRBV6-5	TRBJ1-6	-	TGTGCCAGCAGTTATCGGGAGGGGGATTCACCCCTCCACTTT	CASSYREGDSPLHF
-	TRBV28	TRBJ1-4	-	TGTGCCAGCAGTTTCTCGAGGACTGGAAATGAAAAACTGTTTTTT	CASSFSRTGNEKLFF
-	TRBV5-6	TRBJ2-2	TRBD2	TGTGCCAGCAGCTTGGGTGTACTAGCGCCCGGGGAGCTGTTTTTT	CASSLGVLAPGELFF
-	TRBV7-9	TRBJ2-1	TRBD1	TGTGCCAGCAGCTCCCGGGACAGGGGGCACAATGAGCAGTTCTTC	CASSSRDRGHNEQFF
-	TRBV6-5	TRBJ2-7	TRBD1	TGTGCCAGCAGTTTAGACAGGGGCTACGAGCAGTACTTC	CASSLDRGYEQYF
-	TRBV27	TRBJ1-2	TRBD1	TGTGCCAGCAGTCACGACAGGGGCGGCGATGGCTACACCTTC	CASSHDRGGDGYTF
-	TRBV27	TRBJ2-1	TRBD2	TGTGCCAGCAGCCCCTCCTCGGGACTAGCGGGTTATGAGCAGTTCTTC	CASSPSSGLAGYEQFF
-	TRBV14	TRBJ1-4	TRBD1	TGTGCCAGCAGCCCAAGCAGGGGGCTCGGTGAAAAACTGTTTTTT	CASSPSRGLGEKLFF
-	TRBV7-9	TRBJ2-7	-	TGTTCCAGCAGCTCGGACTATCAGGGGTACTTC	CSSSSDYQGYF
-	TRBV5-1	TRBJ2-1	TRBD2	TGCGCCAGCAGCGAGACTAGCGGGAGGACCAATGAGCAGTTCTTC	CASSETSGRTNEQFF
-	TRBV5-1	TRBJ1-3	-	TGCGCCAGCAGCCCAGGGCACTCTGGAAACACCATATATTTT	CASSPGHSGNTIYF
-	TRBV7-8	TRBJ2-7	TRBD2	TGTGCCAGCAGCTTAGAGCGGGGAAGCTACGAGCAGTACTTC	CASSLERGSYEQYF
-	TRBV30	TRBJ1-1	-	TGTGCCTGGACCGGGGGAGTGTTCAACACTGAAGCTTTCTTT	CAWTGGVFNTEAFF
-	TRBV18	TRBJ1-5	-	TGTGCCAGCTCACCCATCCATAGCAATCAGCCCCAGCATTTT	CASSPIHSNQPQHF
-	TRBV5-4	TRBJ2-4	-	TGTGCCAGCAGCTCGACCCTTGGGGCGGAAAACATTCAGTACTTC	CASSSTLGAENIQYF
few	TRBV5-5	TRBJ2-5	TRBD2	TGTGCCAGCAGCTTGGGCGGGGGTGGAGAGACCCAGTACTTC	CASSLGGGGETQYF
-	TRBV7-9	TRBJ1-1	TRBD1	TGTGCCAGCAGCGCCTTCCCCGGACAGGGGTTGAACACTGAAGCTTTCTTT	CASSAFPGQGLNTEAFF
-	TRBV5-6	TRBJ2-5	-	TGTGCCAGCAGCTTTCCAGGGTTTCAGGAGACCCAGTACTTC	CASSFPGFQETQYF
once	TRBV30	TRBJ2-2	-	TGTGCCTGGAGTGCTGTATACGGCGGGGAGCTGTTTTTT	CAWSAVYGGELFF
-	TRBV30	TRBJ2-7	-	TGTGCCTGGAGTGCCCACCCCAGGTTGTACTTC	CAWSAHPRLYF
-	TRBV18	TRBJ1-3	-	TGTGCCAGCTCACCGAGACAGGACTCTGGAAACACCATATATTTT	CASSPRQDSGNTIYF
-	TRBV2	TRBJ1-5	-	TGTGCCAGCATGACGGGTTTTAGCAATCAGCCCCAGCATTTT	CASMTGFSNQPQHF
-	TRBV27	TRBJ1-5	-	TGTGCCAGCAGTACGAGTACCAATCAGCCCCAGCATTTT	CASSTSTNQPQHF
few	TRBV15	TRBJ1-5	-	TGTGCCACCAGCAGAGTCGTGAGCTTTGATCAGCCCCAGCATTTT	CATSRVVSFDQPQHF
-	TRBV6-6	TRBJ1-2	-	TGTGCCAGCAGTCCCAATGGGCGCTACACCTTC	CASSPNGRYTF
once	TRBV5-1	TRBJ2-3	TRBD2	TGCGCCAGCAGCCAAACTAGCGGGAACACAGATACGCAGTATTTT	CASSQTSGNTDTQYF
few	TRBV27	TRBJ2-1	TRBD1	TGTGCCAGCAGGGGGACAGCGTTTTCCTACAATGAGCAGTTCTTC	CASRGTAFSYNEQFF
-	TRBV28	TRBJ2-1	TRBD2	TGTGCCAGCAGTTCGGGTAGCGGGAGGGAATATACCTACAATGAGCAGTTCTTC	CASSSGSGREYTYNEQFF
-	TRBV15	TRBJ1-2	TRBD1	TGCGCCACCAGCGGGCGGGACAGTAGTCACTATGGCTACACCTTC	CATSGRDSSHYGYTF